The 9 T cell receptor beta chains below were found in one sample sequenced in a study of blood T cell repertoires in COVID-19. TCRdb's table, derived via immunoSEQ multiplex PCR, lists solely in-frame clones and lacks some. The sample yields about 150,000 clones, approximately 90% seen once. The sequenced material came from peripheral blood. The receptors come from a man aged 18 to 29 with COVID-19, enrolled during active disease.

This sequence joins TRBV5-1 and TRBJ2-1; 14 bases fit TRBD2. This CDR3 is 17 amino acids long. Germline-derived CDR1 and CDR2 are SGHRS and YFSETQ. Losses at the gene ends were 4 bases for V and 5 bases for J; bases not matched to a gene: 8. CDR3 nucleotides: TGCGCCAGCAGCCCGAGGACTAGCGGGAGGCGAAACAATGAGCAGTTCTTC. This encodes CASSPRTSGRRNNEQFF.

The count of this clone is one. The chain has TRBV20-1 and TRBJ2-3, with D unclear. V lost 6 bases and J 5 bases, leaving 6 bases between the germline ends. The V gene's germline CDR1 is DFQATT and CDR2 SNEGSKA (reference sequence). This CDR3 is built from 10 residues. The CDR3 nucleotides read TGCAGTGCCACGGGAGATACGCAGTATTTT. Translated: CSATGDTQYF.

V usage is TRBV7-9 and J usage is TRBJ1-2, with 7 nucleotides matching TRBD1. Germline CDR1 SEHNR, CDR2 FQNEAQ (reference sequence). This CDR3 spans 13 amino acids. The ends lost 6 bases at V and 6 bases at J; junction bases unmatched: 7. The CDR3 protein is CASSLGGSDGYTF. CDR3 DNA: TGTGCCAGCAGTCTAGGGGGCTCGGATGGCTACACCTTC. Using reference TRBV7-9 and TRBJ1-2 for the parts outside the CDR3, the full variable domain is DTGVSQNPRHKITKRGQNVTFRCDPISEHNRLYWYRQTLGQGPEFLTYFQNEAQLEKSRLLSDRFSAERPKGSFSTLEIQRTEQGDSAMYLCASSLGGSDGYTFGSGTRLTVV.

The rearrangement links TRBV28 to TRBJ2-7; D remains unclear. There are 12 residues in the CDR3. Trimming removed 5 bases from V and 4 bases from J, with 9 bases in between. Germline V lookup: CDR1 MDHEN, CDR2 SYDVKM. CDR3 nucleotide sequence: TGTGCCAGCAGTATAAATAAATACGAGCAGTACTTC. It is translated as CASSINKYEQYF. The entire variable domain, with the rest obtained from reference TRBV28 and TRBJ2-7, is as follows: DVKVTQSSRYLVKRTGEKVFLECVQDMDHENMFWYRQDPGLGLRLIYFSYDVKMKEKGDIPEGYSVSREKKERFSLILESASTNQTSMYLCASSINKYEQYFGPGTRLTVT.

The J gene is TRBJ1-1, the V gene TRBV7-6; perhaps TRBD1 as D (6 bases). Trimming shortened V by 1 base and J by 1 base, and 10 bases separated the two germline ends. The V gene's germline CDR1 is SGHVS and CDR2 FNYEAQ. The CDR3 consists of 15 residues. DNA of the CDR3: TGTGCCAGCAGCTTAGGGACAGACGCGAACACTGAAGCTTTCTTT. This sequence encodes CASSLGTDANTEAFF.

The chain has TRBV5-5 and TRBJ2-3, with unresolved D. Trimming pared 2 bases from V and 6 bases from J, leaving 10 bases between. The CDR3 is made up of 13 amino acids. CDR1 is SGHKS, CDR2 YYEKEE, per germline (reference sequence). The CDR3: CASSFSTMDTQYF. The CDR3, as DNA: TGTGCCAGCAGCTTTTCGACAATGGATACGCAGTATTTT.

The CDR3 nucleotides are TGTGCCAGCACCCTGGGGGGGGCTTACGAGCAGTACTTC. This translates into CASTLGGAYEQYF. This chain links TRBV5-6 with TRBJ2-7, with a tentative D call TRBD2 (7 bases). Germline CDR1 reads SGHDT; CDR2 reads YYEEEE. The ends were cut back, 6 bases at V and 4 bases at J, with 14 bases in the middle. CDR3 length: 13 residues.

The chain recombines TRBV19 with TRBJ2-1; 8 positions agree with TRBD2. Germline loops: CDR1 LNHDA, CDR2 SQIVND (reference sequence). The CDR3 covers 14 residues. The J segment lost 2 bases and the V segment lost 4 bases, leaving 1 base of the junction unmatched. CDR3: CASSNSGTYNEQFF. Written as DNA, the CDR3 is TGTGCCAGTAGTAATAGCGGGACCTACAATGAGCAGTTCTTC. The complete variable domain, with remaining parts taken from reference TRBV19 and TRBJ2-1, reads DGGITQSPKYLFRKEGQNVTLSCEQNLNHDAMYWYRQDPGQGLRLIYYSQIVNDFQKGDIAEGYSVSREKKESFPLTVTSAQKNPTAFYLCASSNSGTYNEQFFGPGTRLTVL.

The rearrangement uses TRBV19 and TRBJ2-3, with 11 positions matching TRBD2. Germline CDR1 and CDR2: LNHDA and SQIVND (reference sequence). V trimming: 6 bases; J trimming: 5 bases; junction bases outside the gene matches: 1. This CDR3 is 13 amino acids long. In DNA, the CDR3 is TGTGCCAGTAGCGGACTAGCGGGAGATACGCAGTATTTT. This sequence encodes CASSGLAGDTQYF.